Listed below are T cell receptor beta chains from one sample, sequenced in a study of breast tumors, draining lymph nodes, adjacent tissues. TCRdb re-called the multiplex PCR reads with MiXCR, one entry per CDR3 protein. The data show around 130,000 distinct CDR3 sequences, nearly 20% seen once. Sequencing was performed on axillary lymph node tissue. All receptors come from a female donor with breast cancer. Some clones in this sample may be carry-over from other donors' samples. The CDR3 runs from the conserved cysteine through the conserved F or W.

j_call v_call cdr3_length cdr3_aa
TRBJ2-5 TRBV5-4 17 CASSLRRGGGTGETQYF
TRBJ2-7 TRBV5-6 15 CASSLAPTGSYEQYF
TRBJ2-2 TRBV2 14 CASSVGVNTGELFF
TRBJ1-3 TRBV11-2 15 CASSLAWGKGNTIYF
TRBJ2-2 TRBV6-6 17 CASSYSQTLAGAGELFF
TRBJ2-5 TRBV19 14 CASIKHRVGETQYF
TRBJ2-7 TRBV7-2 15 CASSTGQGTGREQYF
TRBJ2-4 TRBV19 17 CASSPGNHLASKNIQYF
TRBJ1-3 TRBV19 12 CASWDSGNTIYF
TRBJ2-2 TRBV20-1 16 CSAPGTSGRNTGELFF
TRBJ2-3 TRBV11-3 15 CASSPSYGPTDTQYF
TRBJ2-3 TRBV9 16 CASSVSSGRSTDTQYF
TRBJ1-5 TRBV20-1 16 CSASRQLSTLNQPQHF
TRBJ2-1 TRBV28 14 CASRTGGARNEQFF
TRBJ2-1 TRBV5-6 15 CASSAGTSGVNEQFF
TRBJ1-5 TRBV6-6 14 CAVETGSGNQPQHF
TRBJ2-3 TRBV3-1 16 CASSQPRGGPTYTQYF
TRBJ2-1 TRBV7-9 15 CAGQLRSGTYNEQFF
TRBJ1-1 TRBV5-5 13 CASSTWGGTEAFF
TRBJ2-7 TRBV13 14 CASSSWTGRDEQYF
TRBJ2-3 TRBV10-3 14 CAISELDGTDTQYF
TRBJ2-1 TRBV2 14 CASITGLGVYEQFF
TRBJ2-3 TRBV7-3 15 CASSYQGLAGDTQYF
TRBJ2-5 TRBV7-9 14 CASSFGGSQETQYF
TRBJ1-2 TRBV5-1 16 CASSLAVRGRYDGYTF
TRBJ2-1 TRBV7-9 16 CASSLEPSNPIDEQFF
TRBJ1-5 TRBV7-2 15 CASSLETGPNQPQHF
TRBJ1-6 TRBV12-1 12 CASSSAIRPHHF
TRBJ1-2 TRBV18 13 CASSQGQADGYTF
TRBJ1-6 TRBV5-1 15 CASSLARASDSPLHF
TRBJ2-1 TRBV7-3 15 CASSLGLVSYNEQFF
TRBJ1-5 TRBV18 15 CASSPLQGVGQPQHF
TRBJ2-5 TRBV5-1 15 CASSFLAGTEETQYF
TRBJ2-1 TRBV6-2/TRBV6-3 14 CASRKESSYNEQFF
TRBJ2-7 TRBV7-3 13 CASSSTAGGEQYF
TRBJ2-5 TRBV2 14 CASSENHEEGTQYF
TRBJ1-3 TRBV6-1 15 CASSDWRTSGNTIYF
TRBJ2-5 TRBV7-2 16 CASTPSSGSGIGTQYF
TRBJ2-5 TRBV5-1 14 CASRLLLGEETQYF
TRBJ2-6 TRBV19 16 CASNPGQTSGANVLTF
TRBJ2-7 TRBV20-1 14 CSANPSGSGYEQYF
TRBJ2-1 TRBV20-1 15 CSARETSGANNEQFF
TRBJ2-2 TRBV15 15 CATSYRGGSAGELFF
TRBJ2-1 TRBV5-1 15 CASSLRTGTYNEQFF
TRBJ1-5 TRBV20-1 15 CSASPGTLSNQPQHF
TRBJ2-5 TRBV24-1 15 CATSDSLWGKETQYF